The sequence of this T cell receptor beta chain was determined in a study of blood T cell repertoires in COVID-19. Whole-study context: There were acute and convalescent COVID-19 samples, and they came from the United States, Italy and Spain.

The data were produced by immunoSEQ multiplex PCR, yet TCRdb's version contains in-frame clones alone and is incomplete. Seen here are tens of thousands of clones, approximately 84% observed once, and the top ten hold roughly 9.8%. Germline V gene sequence: CDR1 MGHRA, CDR2 YSYEKL. The CDR3 runs 17 residues. Trimming removed 3 bases from V and 7 bases from J, with 19 bases in between. Followed over time, Seattle patients had been enrolled while infection was active. The sequence derives from a man aged 55-75 years with COVID-19, enrolled during active disease. Sequenced: peripheral blood. The chain joins TRBV4-1 to TRBJ1-6; no reliable D call. This CDR3 is CASSHVHPRFMNSPLHF. In DNA form, the CDR3 reads TGCGCCAGCAGCCACGTACATCCGCGGTTTATGAATTCACCCCTCCACTTT.